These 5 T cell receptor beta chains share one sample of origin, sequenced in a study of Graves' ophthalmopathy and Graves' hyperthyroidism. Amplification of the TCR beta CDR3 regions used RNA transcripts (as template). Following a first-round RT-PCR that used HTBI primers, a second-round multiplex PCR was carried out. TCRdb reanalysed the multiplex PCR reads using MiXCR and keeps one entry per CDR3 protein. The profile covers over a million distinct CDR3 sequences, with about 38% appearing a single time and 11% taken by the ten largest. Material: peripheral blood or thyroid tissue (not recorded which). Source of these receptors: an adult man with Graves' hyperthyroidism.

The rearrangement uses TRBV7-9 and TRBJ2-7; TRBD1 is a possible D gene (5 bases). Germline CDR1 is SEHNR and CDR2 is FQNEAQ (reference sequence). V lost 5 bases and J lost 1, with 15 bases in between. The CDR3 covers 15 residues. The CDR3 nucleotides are TGTGCCAGCAGCCTCCGACAGTCAGAGTCCTACGAGCAGTACTTC. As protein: CASSLRQSESYEQYF.

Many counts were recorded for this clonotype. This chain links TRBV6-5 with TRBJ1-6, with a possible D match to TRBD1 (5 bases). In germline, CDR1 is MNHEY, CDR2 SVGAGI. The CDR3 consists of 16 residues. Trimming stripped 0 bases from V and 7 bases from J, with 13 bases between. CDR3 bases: TGTGCCAGCAGTTACTCGGAGGGGAGTGCAAATTCACCCCTCCACTTT. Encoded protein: CASSYSEGSANSPLHF.

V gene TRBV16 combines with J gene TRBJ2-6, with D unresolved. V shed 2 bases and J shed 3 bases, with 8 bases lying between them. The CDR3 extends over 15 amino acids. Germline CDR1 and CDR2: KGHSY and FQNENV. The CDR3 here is CASSQGWGGANVLTF. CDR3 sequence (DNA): TGTGCCAGCAGCCAAGGCTGGGGTGGGGCCAACGTCCTGACTTTC.

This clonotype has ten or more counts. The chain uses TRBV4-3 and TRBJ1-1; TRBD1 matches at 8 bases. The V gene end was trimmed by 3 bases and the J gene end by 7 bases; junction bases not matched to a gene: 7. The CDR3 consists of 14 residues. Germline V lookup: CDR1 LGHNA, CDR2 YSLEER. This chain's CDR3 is CASSQHGQGDEAFF. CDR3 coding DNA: TGCGCCAGCAGCCAGCACGGACAGGGCGATGAAGCTTTCTTT.

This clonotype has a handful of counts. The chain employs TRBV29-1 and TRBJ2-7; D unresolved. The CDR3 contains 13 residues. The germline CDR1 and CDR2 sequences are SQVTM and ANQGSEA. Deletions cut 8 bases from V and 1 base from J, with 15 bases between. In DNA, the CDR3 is TGCAGCTTATCGGCCCCACCATCCTACGAGCAGTACTTC. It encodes CSLSAPPSYEQYF.